This T cell receptor (beta chain) was documented in a study of cytomegalovirus exposure and HLA in healthy donors (dated by TCRdb to about 2017). Looking at the study overall: An earlier analysis of some 550 of the donors reported roughly 270 Gb of sequence data and approximately 110 million unique TCR beta sequences from about 179 million T cells. Rather than drawing on any new phenotypic data, the later analysis identified candidate immune exposures from TCR beta sequences and the way those sequences occurred across donors. Alongside the repertoire data, information on donor age, sex, ethnicity and CMV serostatus was compiled. A later analysis re-analyzed previously published TCR beta repertoires from about 730 donors and added high-resolution HLA genotyping to study TCR occurrence patterns. A separate validation cohort of roughly 130 different subjects was used in addition to the approximately 610-subject first cohort. High-throughput TCR immunosequencing, statistical association of individual TCRs with disease status, and machine learning were combined to predict cytomegalovirus infection status. Of the roughly 400 genotyped donors, approximately 83% fell in the genetic ancestry cluster associated with self-reported Caucasian donors. Among around 400 genotyped donors of the cohort, an average of around 240,000 unique TCR beta nucleotide sequences was sequenced per donor, of which 15% to 20% were non-productive. About five DR-DQ haplotypes were treated as single units for association and clustering because of strong linkage in the cohort. Class I and class II HLA loci were covered by the typing at four-digit resolution. An earlier analysis of 587 of the donors applied high-throughput TCR beta sequencing to assess whether each TCR beta V gene segment acted as functional or pseudogenic. The study aimed to test whether signatures of past pathogen exposure could be identified by cataloging public T cell receptors. A later genetic analysis took genome-wide SNP genotypes for about 60% of the roughly 670 donors and used that subset as a discovery cohort. The number of donors typed differed by locus, with about 620-630 for A, B, C, DRB1 and DQB1, around 500 for DQA1, under 610 for DPA1, and roughly 450 for DPB1. The T cell repertoires of under 700 subjects were profiled by immunosequencing and related to cytomegalovirus serostatus. Approximately 310 gigabases of sequencing data and around 87 million unique TCR sequences were included in an early release covering about 600 HLA-typed donors. All discovery cohort repertoires had been generated using a single sequencing platform.

This clone occurred a few times. What antigen it recognizes has not been identified. No much larger clone exists at a distance of one base, and base qualities are not known. Library preparation used the immunoSEQ multiplex PCR assay. The multiplex PCR relied on a mix of 60 forward primers for TCR Vbeta segments and 13 reverse primers for TCR Jbeta segments. Amplification of the CDR3 region of rearranged TCR beta genes was performed with a multiplex PCR assay on genomic DNA. The amplified TCR beta libraries were sequenced on the Illumina HiSeq System as 87-base-pair reads. The published analysis was carried out like this. In a later analysis, 80 million or so unique TCR beta chains were counted across the approximately 620 repertoires, and roughly 9.9 million of these chains were shared by at least two donors. Raw reads were error-corrected and collapsed into unique sequences with a nearest-neighbor algorithm that merged closely related sequences to remove PCR and sequencing errors. CDR3 sequences were aligned to IMGT reference sequences to assign V, D and J gene segments. For a sequence to be retained, a match of at least six nucleotides was required to both a V gene segment and a J gene segment. Rearrangements were called productive when the CDR3 lacked stop codons and stayed in frame with V and J; all others were non-productive. Following IMGT convention, CDR3 was defined as the stretch from the second conserved V-encoded cysteine up to the conserved J-encoded phenylalanine. The earlier analysis of about 570 of the donors excluded any sequence lacking an unambiguous match to a single V gene segment. In an earlier analysis of 587 of the donors, a V segment was called functional when productive rearrangements were above 56.7%, and segregating when the standard deviation between donors exceeded 5%. A statistical classification framework was developed to diagnose cytomegalovirus status using the catalog of TCR beta chain sequences. V and J gene assignment, in a later analysis, came from comparing TCR nucleotide sequences with IMGT/GENE-DB human TR gene sequences. A later analysis assigned CDR3 sequences and most-parsimonious VDJ recombination scenarios with the TCRdist pipeline. In a later analysis, every TCR beta chain was defined by the combination of its CDR3 amino acid sequence and its V-gene family, and reads without a unique V-gene family were dropped. A later analysis removed 450 to 600 highly shared, low-generation-probability nucleotide sequences to deal with suspected cross-contamination and a sequencing artifact. In a later analysis, a clonal expansion index was calculated for each public chain from normalized within-repertoire ranks of inferred template counts. In a later analysis, generation probabilities were computed using a VDJ recombination model fitted to out-of-frame rearrangements, and the results were checked against IGoR. In a later analysis, TCR-TCR, TCR-HLA and TCR-CMV co-occurrence was scored with hypergeometric tests, and a repertoire-size bias correction was applied to TCR pairs. To estimate false discovery rates, a later analysis permuted the HLA or CMV assignments 20 times. In a later analysis, co-occurring TCRs were grouped with DBSCAN, and TCRdist sequence similarity was added when clustering was performed within HLA-allele-positive subsets. Co-occurrence clustering excluded repertoires with fewer than 30,000 or more than 120,000 public chains, plus five with anomalous nucleotide sharing. The immuneACCESS repertoire file appears here via TCRdb, limited to in-frame rearrangements. These files lack a portion of the clones; in checked studies, under half of the deficit traces to unresolved V genes, and the cause of the others is not known. V and J calls and clone size are those listed in that table; D and trimming were worked out from the DNA. The sample yields approximately 140,000 clones; 80% to 90% were counted once. The ten largest clones take up under 6% of the sample.

The cohort was made up of roughly 670 healthy bone marrow donors. All cohort members were sampled while nominally healthy, although unrecorded immune exposures were likely present. The donor tested CMV seropositive, placing the donor among the roughly 270 seropositive members of the cohort. A peripheral blood sample was collected from each donor, and TCR beta sequencing was performed on peripheral blood mononuclear cells. Genomic DNA extraction from the blood cell samples was performed with the Qiagen DNeasy Blood Extraction Kit. For this chain, trimming is 3 bases at the V end and 5 bases at the J end, and the number of junction bases without a gene match is 16. The cysteine opens and the phenylalanine closes a CDR3 of 18 amino acids. Just CDR3 DNA is preserved here, 54 bases in frame from base 1. The germline V gene (reference sequence) gives CDR1 as LNHDA and CDR2 as SQIVND. What the authors observed across the whole study: Some IMGT-functional V segments, including TRBV6-2 and TRBV6-3, could not be told apart with the 87-base-pair reads, so those segments were excluded. Because counts were too low, seventeen rarely observed V segments, including chromosome 9 orphons, were excluded from the earlier analysis of some 540 of the donors. A total of some 180 TCR beta chains were listed by the study as associated with cytomegalovirus. A later analysis found that most CMV-associated TCR beta chains appeared HLA-restricted, with HLA associations seemingly driven largely by CMV exposure. In an earlier analysis of 450 to 750 of the donors, most TCR beta V segments appeared in productive rearrangements about 87% or about 30% of the time, broadly matching IMGT annotations. A further reported finding was that TCR beta sequences accurately predicted the HLA-A and HLA-B alleles for most subjects in the first cohort. The classifier was reported to diagnose cytomegalovirus status with high specificity and sensitivity in both the original and validation cohorts. A cluster of highly shared sequence variants was judged likely to be a technical artifact of the sequencing pipeline. Correlated functional status among segregating V segments might reflect linkage disequilibrium, but an unknown experimental factor could not be ruled out. The cohort was sequenced for TCR beta chains only, and without alpha or paired-chain data the features that could be detected were limited. In a later genetic analysis, fewer N-insertions in productive TCRs were reported among donors in an Asian-associated ancestry cluster than the roughly 700-donor mean. Presence/absence analyses assumed roughly uniform sequencing depth across donors, an assumption that may not hold. When HLA alleles, especially DR and DQ, strongly co-occurred, attributing TCR associations to individual alleles was difficult. V-gene and J-gene trimming of TCR beta chains was associated with a missense DCLRE1C variant in a later genetic analysis, and the association was replicated in an independent cohort. In vitro tests confirmed that a few of the cytomegalovirus-associated TCR beta chains recognize cytomegalovirus antigens. Specific HLA alleles were associated with 15,000 to 20,000 TCR beta sequences at a false discovery rate of 0.05 in a later analysis. Most TCR sequences were observed very rarely across donors, whereas some public TCRs were present in many individuals. The only immune exposure information available for the cohort was CMV serostatus. Compared with equally common non-associated chains, HLA-associated TCR beta chains in a later analysis were more clonally expanded and had lower generation probabilities. The authors suggested that the approach could potentially be generalized to other disease states and immunological phenotypes. Because some donors lacked HLA typing at each locus, the association tests relied only on the typed subset. According to a later analysis, parvovirus B19, influenza, CMV and Epstein-Barr virus appeared linked to several top co-occurrence clusters. A later analysis found that TCR association rates varied across HLA loci, with DRB1 alleles showing the most associated TCRs and HLA-C alleles the fewest.

The chain is made from TRBV19 and TRBJ2-5; 9 central bases correspond to TRBD2. The sample consisted of PBMCs. The sequence was collected from a woman aged 40 to 49 in good health and CMV-seropositive. Here is the DNA: TGTGCCAGTAGTATGGAGTTCGGCGGGAGGGCCAGTTGGGAGACCCAGTACTTC. Translated, it reads CASSMEFGGRASWETQYF.